The table lists the clone carrying this TCR beta chain with many counts. The antigen is undetermined. These data originate in a study of CD8+CD57+ T cells in acquired aplastic anemia. Regarding the study as a whole: Roughly 31 was the count of CD8+ CDR3 sequences that patients shared with controls.

TCR beta VDJ and CDR3 profiling used genomic DNA as template. One entry per CDR3 protein results from TCRdb running MiXCR on the reads. The data hold 160,000 or so distinct CDR3 sequences, with under 55% observed a single time. The V gene lost 3 bases and the J gene lost 0 bases, with 15 bases spanning the gap. The CDR3 is made up of 17 amino acids. Per germline, CDR1 SGHAT and CDR2 FQDESV (reference sequence). Patients chosen for sequencing had shown CD8+CD57+ cell expansion by flow cytometry. With no exception, the patients had severe acquired aplastic anemia. The receptor was isolated from a human donor with aplastic anemia. The V call is TRBV11-1, the J call TRBJ1-3, with D maybe TRBD1 (6 bases). The sample was sorted CD4+, CD8+, or CD8+CD57+ T cells (not recorded which) from PBMCs. Here the CDR3 reads CASSFEVGASSGNTIYF. CDR3 in DNA: TGTGCCAGCAGCTTTGAGGTGGGGGCTAGCTCTGGAAACACCATATATTTT.